Listed below are T cell receptor beta chains from one sample, sequenced in a study of T-cell reconstitution after alpha-beta-depleted transplantation in children. TCRdb re-derived calls from the PCR reads in MiXCR, one entry per CDR3 protein. The profile shows 500,000 to 750,000 distinct CDR3 sequences, 25% to 30% of them singletons. This specimen was PBMCs, taken before TCRalphabeta/CD19-depleted stem cell transplant. The receptors come from a boy under two years old with Wiskott-Aldrich syndrome, due to receive a stem cell transplant. The CDR3 runs from the conserved cysteine through the conserved F or W. D genes are given only for firm matches. Size tells how often a clone was seen (once, few, many) or the class of an expanded clone, and some rows leave it out.

v_call,clone_size,d_call,j_call,cdr3_nt,cdr3_aa
TRBV5-1,.,TRBD2,TRBJ2-1,TGCGCCAGCAGCTTGGCGGGACTAGCGGGATCCTGGGGTGAGCAGTTCTTC,CASSLAGLAGSWGEQFF
TRBV7-9,.,.,TRBJ1-3,TGTGCCAGCAGCTTAGAGGGACTGAGCTCTGGAAACACCATATATTTT,CASSLEGLSSGNTIYF
TRBV5-1,few,TRBD2,TRBJ2-7,TGCGCCAGCAGCTTGGGACTAGCGAACTACGAGCAGTACTTC,CASSLGLANYEQYF
TRBV5-1,.,.,TRBJ2-7,TGCGCCAGCAGCTTGGACGGGGGCGAGCAGTACTTC,CASSLDGGEQYF
TRBV5-1,few,.,TRBJ2-1,TGCGCCAGCAGCTTGTTTAGCGGAGCGGGCAATGAGCAGTTCTTC,CASSLFSGAGNEQFF
TRBV7-2,.,.,TRBJ2-7,TGTGCCAGCAGCTTAGTAGGGACGGACCCCTACGAGCAGTACTTC,CASSLVGTDPYEQYF
TRBV20-1,few,.,TRBJ1-5,TGCAGTGCTCAAATCTCGGGGGCGGATCAGCCCCAGCATTTT,CSAQISGADQPQHF
TRBV20-1,few,.,TRBJ2-1,TGCAGTGCGCCTAAGCCGGGAGTCGGCCACAATGAGCAGTTCTTC,CSAPKPGVGHNEQFF
TRBV25-1,few,TRBD2,TRBJ2-1,TGTGCCAGCATACAGCGGGAGGGCCTGTACTATGAGCAGTTCTTC,CASIQREGLYYEQFF
TRBV12-3/TRBV12-4,many,TRBD2,TRBJ2-2,TGTGCCAGCAGCCCGGGACTAGCGATCACCGGGGAGCTGTTTTTT,CASSPGLAITGELFF
TRBV5-6,few,.,TRBJ1-3,TGTGCCAGCAGCCAATATCCAATAAACACCATATATTTT,CASSQYPINTIYF
TRBV6-2/TRBV6-3,.,.,TRBJ1-2,TGTGCCAGCAGTTTACCGCCCGGACAGTTCTCCTATGGCTACACCTTC,CASSLPPGQFSYGYTF
TRBV5-1,.,.,TRBJ2-3,TGCGCCAGCAGCTTGGACGACAGTCATACAGATACGCAGTATTTT,CASSLDDSHTDTQYF
TRBV7-2,few,.,TRBJ2-1,TGTGCCAGCGTACTTATACAGGGAAATGAGCAGTTCTTC,CASVLIQGNEQFF
TRBV11-3,.,.,TRBJ2-7,TGTGCCAGCAGCTCCGGGACATTACCGGCCGAGCAGTACTTC,CASSSGTLPAEQYF
TRBV7-6,.,.,TRBJ2-1,TGTGCCAGCAGCCCTGGGGGCAGGGGACAAAATGAGCAGTTCTTC,CASSPGGRGQNEQFF
TRBV5-1,few,.,TRBJ2-1,TGCGCCAGCAGCTTGGACCCAGGCTCCAGCTCCTACAATGAGCAGTTCTTC,CASSLDPGSSSYNEQFF
TRBV5-1,.,.,TRBJ2-6,TGCGCCAGCAGCGGGATCTCTGGGGCCAACGTCCTGACTTTC,CASSGISGANVLTF
TRBV5-1,.,TRBD2,TRBJ2-3,TGCGCCAGCAGCACACGACTAGCGGGAGGCACAGATACGCAGTATTTT,CASSTRLAGGTDTQYF
TRBV18,few,.,TRBJ2-3,TGTGCCAGCTCACCACGGCCCCTCGCGTCTAGCACAGATACGCAGTATTTT,CASSPRPLASSTDTQYF
TRBV5-1,few,.,TRBJ2-5,TGCGCCAGCAGCGGGACAGGGACTAGTCTCGAGACCCAGTACTTC,CASSGTGTSLETQYF
TRBV9,.,.,TRBJ2-1,TGTGCCAGCAGCGTAGTTTGGGGCCGGGGTGAGCAGTTCTTC,CASSVVWGRGEQFF
TRBV5-1,few,.,TRBJ2-7,TGCGCCAGCAGCTATTTGCGCACCTACGAGCAGTACTTC,CASSYLRTYEQYF
TRBV28,few,TRBD2,TRBJ2-1,TGTGCCAGCAGCCCCCTACCGGGACTAGCGGTCAATGAGCAGTTCTTC,CASSPLPGLAVNEQFF
TRBV5-1,few,.,TRBJ2-2,TGCGCCAGCAGCTTCTCCCCGATCTTGAACACCGGGGAGCTGTTTTTT,CASSFSPILNTGELFF
TRBV20-1,.,.,TRBJ2-1,TGCAGTGTCGGTAGGGTCGCGGGCCAATACAATGAGCAGTTCTTC,CSVGRVAGQYNEQFF
TRBV18,.,.,TRBJ2-7,TGTGCCAGCTCACCACGGGAGATACTATACGAGCAGTACTTC,CASSPREILYEQYF
TRBV9,.,.,TRBJ2-2,TGTGCCAGCAGCGTAGTAGCGCTCGGTGGGTCCGGGGAGCTGTTTTTT,CASSVVALGGSGELFF
TRBV5-1,.,.,TRBJ2-1,TGCGCCAGCACTGTAAGCGGGTCGAGCTCCTACAATGAGCAGTTCTTC,CASTVSGSSSYNEQFF
TRBV11-2,.,.,TRBJ2-1,TGTGCCAGCAGCCCTGTTCCTGTAGGTGAGCAGTTCTTC,CASSPVPVGEQFF
TRBV5-1,few,.,TRBJ2-2,TGCGCCAGCAGCTTGGGAGTGGAGCTGTTTTTT,CASSLGVELFF
TRBV28,few,.,TRBJ2-5,TGTGCCAGCAGTTTGCCGGACAGAAAGACCCAGTACTTC,CASSLPDRKTQYF
TRBV11-2,once,TRBD2,TRBJ2-3,TGTGCCAGCAGCTTAAGACCGGGACTAGCGGGAGGAACAAGCGGGGATACGCAGTATTTT,CASSLRPGLAGGTSGDTQYF
TRBV27,few,.,TRBJ2-3,TGTGCCAGCAGTTTAAAAGAGTCAATTGCGCAGTATTTT,CASSLKESIAQYF
TRBV4-2,many,.,TRBJ1-6,TGTGCCAGCAGCCAAGGACAGCTTAATTCACCCCTCCACTTT,CASSQGQLNSPLHF
TRBV28,few,.,TRBJ1-1,TGTGCCAGCAGTGTCGGGGCTGGATCTGGGTCTGAAGCTTTCTTT,CASSVGAGSGSEAFF
TRBV6-1,.,.,TRBJ2-3,TGTGCCAGCAGTGTATCGGTGGGGGCGCGAACAGATACGCAGTATTTT,CASSVSVGARTDTQYF
TRBV7-9,.,.,TRBJ2-7,TGTGCCAGCAGCTTAGGAACAGGGACGGGCAGCTCCTACGAGCAGTACTTC,CASSLGTGTGSSYEQYF
TRBV20-1,.,TRBD1,TRBJ1-2,TGCAGTGCTAGGAGCAGGGGGGCCGACTATGGCTACACCTTC,CSARSRGADYGYTF
TRBV28,.,.,TRBJ2-2,TGTGCCAGCAGCCCAGGGGCGGCAGTTAGGACCGGGGAGCTGTTTTTT,CASSPGAAVRTGELFF
TRBV5-1,few,TRBD1,TRBJ2-3,TGCGCCAGCAGCTTTCATGGGACAGGGGTTAGCACAGATACGCAGTATTTT,CASSFHGTGVSTDTQYF
TRBV24-1,.,TRBD2,TRBJ2-1,TGTGCCACCAGTGCCGAGACTAGCGGGAGAGAGCAGTTCTTC,CATSAETSGREQFF
TRBV12-3/TRBV12-4,.,.,TRBJ1-1,TGTGCCAGCAGTTTACTCCAGGGTTATGAAGCTTTCTTT,CASSLLQGYEAFF
TRBV10-1,.,TRBD1,TRBJ2-1,TGCGCCAGCAGTGAGTCTTGGACAGGGTTGCAGCAGTTCTTC,CASSESWTGLQQFF
TRBV5-1,.,.,TRBJ2-1,TGCGCCAGCAGCCCCCACAGGGAATTATACAATGAGCAGTTCTTC,CASSPHRELYNEQFF
TRBV20-1,.,TRBD2,TRBJ2-3,TGCAGTGCTAGAGGGCTAGCGGGAGGAGATGATACGCAGTATTTT,CSARGLAGGDDTQYF
TRBV6-5,.,.,TRBJ1-2,TGTGCCAGCAGTTACCAGAGGGGAGTCTATGGCTACACCTTC,CASSYQRGVYGYTF
TRBV20-1,few,TRBD2,TRBJ2-1,TGCAGTGCTAGAGATGGGGGACTAGCGGAAAACTACAATGAGCAGTTCTTC,CSARDGGLAENYNEQFF
TRBV29-1,few,TRBD1,TRBJ1-2,TGCAGCGTCCAGGGACAGGGGGCGAGAGGCTACACCTTC,CSVQGQGARGYTF
TRBV20-1,.,TRBD2,TRBJ2-3,TGCAGTGCTAGGGGGGGGTCTTCTAGCACAGATACGCAGTATTTT,CSARGGSSSTDTQYF
TRBV11-2,.,.,TRBJ2-4,TGTGCCAGCAGCCAAACTATGCCCCAGAAAAACATTCAGTACTTC,CASSQTMPQKNIQYF
TRBV2,once,.,TRBJ1-5,TGTGCCAGCAGAATAGGAGGGGGTATGAGCAATCAGCCCCAGCATTTT,CASRIGGGMSNQPQHF
TRBV12-3/TRBV12-4,few,.,TRBJ2-3,TGTGCCAGCAGTTTCGGTACCACAGATACGCAGTATTTT,CASSFGTTDTQYF